The rows below give T cell receptor beta chains drawn from one sample of a study of T cells in Graves' hyperthyroidism and ophthalmopathy. From the multiplex PCR reads, TCRdb called clonotypes with MiXCR, one entry per CDR3 protein. The sample contains under 400,000 distinct CDR3 sequences, roughly 15% of which appear only once. Sequenced sample: blood. These receptor sequences come from a woman aged 60 to 75 with Graves' ophthalmopathy. Each CDR3 is given with its conserved first and last residue. Each record gives: J gene, V gene, D gene, clone size, CDR3 DNA, CDR3 protein. D genes are given only for firm matches. Rows give clone size only sometimes, using once, few, many, or a class for an expanded clone.

>TRBJ2-5|TRBV7-9|TRBD1|NA
TGTGCCAGCAGCCCAGAAAAGAGGGACAGGGGATTTACGGGAGGGCCAAGAGAGACCCAGTACTTC
CASSPEKRDRGFTGGPRETQYF
>TRBJ2-7|TRBV28|TRBD1|many
TGTGCCAGCAGCCAACCGGGACAGGGATCCTACGAGCAGTACTTC
CASSQPGQGSYEQYF
>TRBJ1-2|TRBV10-2|NA|many
TGCGCCAGCAGTGAGGGGGTCTATGGCTACACCTTC
CASSEGVYGYTF
>TRBJ2-7|TRBV20-1|TRBD1|many
TGCAGTGCTGAGCTGGGACAGGGGACCTACGAGCAGTACTTC
CSAELGQGTYEQYF
>TRBJ2-2|TRBV20-1|NA|many
TGCAGTGCTAGAGATCTGGTCAGCCATAACACCGGGGAGCTGTTTTTT
CSARDLVSHNTGELFF
>TRBJ2-7|TRBV5-1|NA|many
TGCGCCAGCAGCTTGGCCCATTCCTACGAGCAGTACTTC
CASSLAHSYEQYF
>TRBJ2-1|TRBV4-1|TRBD2|NA
TGCGCCAGCAGCCATGAGGGACTAGCGGGAGGCAATGAGCAGTTCTTC
CASSHEGLAGGNEQFF
>TRBJ2-5|TRBV15|TRBD2|few
TGTGCCACCAGCGGGTCCCCTAGCGGGAGGGCAGAGACCCAGTACTTC
CATSGSPSGRAETQYF
>TRBJ2-7|TRBV20-1|NA|many
TGCAGTGCTTCCCCTCCCCCCAACTCCTACGAGCAGTACTTC
CSASPPPNSYEQYF
>TRBJ2-1|TRBV7-9|NA|NA
TGTGCCAGCACCCCACCGCTTGAGGGGGGCAAAGAGCAGTTCTTC
CASTPPLEGGKEQFF
>TRBJ2-7|TRBV7-9|TRBD2|many
TGTGCCAGCAGCTTAGAGACTAGCGGGAGGGCCTCCTCCTACGAGCAGTACTTC
CASSLETSGRASSYEQYF
>TRBJ2-3|TRBV28|NA|many
TGTGCCAGCAGGGACACTAGCACAGATACGCAGTATTTT
CASRDTSTDTQYF
>TRBJ1-1|TRBV12-3/TRBV12-4|TRBD1|NA
TGTGCCAGCAGTATTACCGGGACAGGGGCCCCTGAAGCTTTCTTT
CASSITGTGAPEAFF
>TRBJ2-1|TRBV4-1|NA|NA
TGCGCCAGCAGCCAAGATCCGAGGTCCGATGAGCAGTTCTTC
CASSQDPRSDEQFF
>TRBJ1-2|TRBV30|NA|many
TGTGCCTGGAGTGTACCGTCTAACTATGGCTACACCTTC
CAWSVPSNYGYTF
>TRBJ1-6|TRBV5-5|NA|few
TGTGCCAGCAGCTTGGGGGGCGTCCGAATCTATAATTCACCCCTCCACTTT
CASSLGGVRIYNSPLHF
>TRBJ1-5|TRBV3-1|NA|many
TGTGCCAGCAGCCAAGATTATGGGGGTATTCAGCCCCAGCATTTT
CASSQDYGGIQPQHF
>TRBJ2-1|TRBV4-2|TRBD2|few
TGTGCCAGCAGCCCATCTGTGACTAGCGGGAAGCGTAATGAGCAGTTCTTC
CASSPSVTSGKRNEQFF
>TRBJ2-1|TRBV20-1|TRBD2|NA
TGCAGTGCCTCCCCCCCCTCGGGACTAGCCGTTATTTCCTACAATGAGCAGTTCTTC
CSASPPSGLAVISYNEQFF
>TRBJ2-7|TRBV18|TRBD2|many
TGTGCCAGCTCACCAGATTCTAGCGGGTCCTACGAGCAGTACTTC
CASSPDSSGSYEQYF
>TRBJ2-3|TRBV5-1|TRBD1|many
TGCGCCAGCAGCTCGACAGGGGGCAGAGAAGATACGCAGTATTTT
CASSSTGGREDTQYF
>TRBJ2-5|TRBV7-9|NA|many
TGTGCCAGCAGCTTAGTACAGACGAGTCAAGAGACCCAGTACTTC
CASSLVQTSQETQYF
>TRBJ2-5|TRBV5-1|TRBD1|NA
TGCGCCAGCCGACCCCAAACAGGGGAAAGGGAGACCCAGTACTTC
CASRPQTGERETQYF
>TRBJ2-4|TRBV6-2/TRBV6-3|NA|few
TGTGCCAGTGGGGCCGGACAGAGGGCCTTAGGCAAAAACATTCAGTACTTC
CASGAGQRALGKNIQYF
>TRBJ2-7|TRBV5-1|NA|many
TGCGCCAGCAGCTTGGATGGGACAGCCAGCGGGGAGCAGTACTTC
CASSLDGTASGEQYF
>TRBJ2-7|TRBV20-1|NA|NA
TGCAGTGCTAGCGGGGAGGGGACAACCTACGAGCAGTACTTC
CSASGEGTTYEQYF
>TRBJ2-1|TRBV30|TRBD2|NA
TGTGCCAGTAATAGCGGGAGTAGGCCTAGCAATGAGCAGTTCTTC
CASNSGSRPSNEQFF
>TRBJ2-1|TRBV2|TRBD2|NA
TGTGCCAGCAGGATAGCGGGAGGGACCTACAATGAGCAGTTCTTC
CASRIAGGTYNEQFF
>TRBJ2-1|TRBV20-1|NA|few
TGCAGTGCTAGATCAAGCGGTAGCTCCTACAATGAGCAGTTCTTC
CSARSSGSSYNEQFF
>TRBJ2-7|TRBV6-1|NA|NA
TGTGCCAGCAGTGAAGCTGGTGGGAGTCATTCCTACGAGCAGTACTTC
CASSEAGGSHSYEQYF
>TRBJ1-1|TRBV24-1|NA|many
TGTGCCACCAGTGATTCCGGGACCTCGAACACTGAAGCTTTCTTT
CATSDSGTSNTEAFF
>TRBJ2-1|TRBV7-9|NA|many
TGTGCCAGCAGCCGAACCAGGGGAGGAAACTACAATGAGCAGTTCTTC
CASSRTRGGNYNEQFF
>TRBJ2-1|TRBV27|TRBD2|many
TGTGCCAGCAGCCTCACTAGCGGGAGGTTCAATGAGCAGTTCTTC
CASSLTSGRFNEQFF
>TRBJ2-2|TRBV12-3/TRBV12-4|TRBD2|many
TGTGCCAGCAGAGCTAGCGGGTCGAACACCGGGGAGCTGTTTTTT
CASRASGSNTGELFF
>TRBJ2-7|TRBV18|NA|many
TGTGCCAGCTCACCCGACACCTACGAGCAGTACTTC
CASSPDTYEQYF
>TRBJ2-7|TRBV20-1|NA|once
TGCAGTGCTAACCCCGAGGGGGGCGCGGGAGTAGGGGAGCAGTACTTC
CSANPEGGAGVGEQYF
>TRBJ1-1|TRBV12-3/TRBV12-4|NA|many
TGTGCCAGCAATTATGAGGGGAGGAACACTGAAGCTTTCTTT
CASNYEGRNTEAFF
>TRBJ2-7|TRBV2|TRBD2|many
TGTGCCAGCAGTAAAGGACTAGCGGGGAAGGTCTCCTACGAGCAGTACTTC
CASSKGLAGKVSYEQYF
>TRBJ2-7|TRBV27|TRBD1|many
TGTGCCAGCAGTTTATTATCAGGACAGGGCTACGAGCAGTACTTC
CASSLLSGQGYEQYF
>TRBJ2-4|TRBV12-3/TRBV12-4|NA|few
TGTGCCAGCAGTTTTAACGGCGGGATGGGGGCCCTAGCCAAAAACATTCAGTACTTC
CASSFNGGMGALAKNIQYF
>TRBJ1-3|TRBV28|NA|many
TGTGCCAGCAGTTTTTCAGCGGGCTTCTCTGGAAACACCATATATTTT
CASSFSAGFSGNTIYF
>TRBJ2-7|TRBV11-2|NA|NA
TGTGCCAGCGGCTTAGTGGCCCACAAGGATGAGCAGTACTTC
CASGLVAHKDEQYF
>TRBJ2-7|TRBV6-2/TRBV6-3|NA|few
TGTGCCAGCAGTTATCCCGCGGGAAGCGAGCAGTACTTC
CASSYPAGSEQYF
>TRBJ2-1|TRBV12-3/TRBV12-4|TRBD1|NA
TGTGCCAACAGTTCTCCCACAGGGGGCGGTTTGAATGAGCAGTTCTTC
CANSSPTGGGLNEQFF
>TRBJ2-1|TRBV20-1|NA|few
TGCGGCGGGGCAACCGCCTACAATGAGCAGTTCTTC
CGGATAYNEQFF
>TRBJ1-4|TRBV7-3|NA|many
TGTGCCAGCAGCTTAACGCCGGGGCCCGAATCAACTAATGAAAAACTGTTTTTT
CASSLTPGPESTNEKLFF